What follows is one TCR beta chain and its context. The antigen remains undetermined. Trimming stripped 2 bases from V and 3 bases from J, with 13 bases between. CDR1 is SGHRS and CDR2 is YFSETQ in the germline V gene. This CDR3 has 15 amino acids. The data were obtained in a study of response to subunit inactivated influenza vaccine. Findings of the study overall: It was suggested by the authors that few new T cells are recruited by each seasonal influenza vaccination.

Via MiXCR, TCRdb re-called the RT-PCR reads, giving one row per CDR3 protein. The repertoire holds about 530,000 distinct CDR3 sequences, with over 10% as singletons. This chain connects TRBV5-1 to TRBJ2-3, with unresolved D. Sequenced here: PBMCs from blood, sampled more than 35 days after vaccination. The clonotype originates from a man aged 50 to 60 who received an inactivated influenza vaccine. The CDR3: CASSLMGSRTDTQYF. The CDR3 nucleotides read TGCGCCAGCAGCTTAATGGGGTCAAGGACAGATACGCAGTATTTT. Using reference TRBV5-1 and TRBJ2-3 for the parts outside the CDR3, the full variable domain is KAGVTQTPRYLIKTRGQQVTLSCSPISGHRSVSWYQQTPGQGLQFLFEYFSETQRNKGNFPGRFSGRQFSNSRSEMNVSTLELGDSALYLCASSLMGSRTDTQYFGPGTRLTVL.